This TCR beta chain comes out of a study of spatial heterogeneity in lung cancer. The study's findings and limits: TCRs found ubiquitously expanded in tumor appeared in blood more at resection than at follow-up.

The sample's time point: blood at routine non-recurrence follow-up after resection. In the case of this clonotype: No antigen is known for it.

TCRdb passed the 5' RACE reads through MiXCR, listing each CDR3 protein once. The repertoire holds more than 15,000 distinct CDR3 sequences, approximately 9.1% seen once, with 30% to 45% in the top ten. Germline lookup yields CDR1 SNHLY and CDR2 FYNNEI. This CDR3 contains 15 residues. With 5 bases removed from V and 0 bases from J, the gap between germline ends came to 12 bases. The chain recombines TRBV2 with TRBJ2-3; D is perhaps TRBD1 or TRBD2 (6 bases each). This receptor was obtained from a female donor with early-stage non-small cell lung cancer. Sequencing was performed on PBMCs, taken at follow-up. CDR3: CASSTQGTSTDTQYF. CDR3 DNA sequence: TGTGCCAGCAGTACCCAGGGGACTAGCACAGATACGCAGTATTTT.